These 15 T cell receptor beta chains came from one sample sequenced in a study of cytomegalovirus exposure and HLA in healthy donors. The PCR was carried out with 60 Vbeta primers and 13 Jbeta primers. The data were produced by immunoSEQ multiplex PCR, yet TCRdb's version contains in-frame clones alone and is incomplete. The sample includes some 90,000 clones, roughly 67% of them seen just once. The sequenced material came from PBMCs. Receptor source: a boy aged 10-17 years in good health and CMV-seropositive.

As to this clone: No DNA is shown, since the ends of the CDR3 on it are uncertain; the CDR3 is the one TCRdb lists. The CDR3 loop is CASSLVGQGNYGYPF. This chain links TRBV27 with TRBJ1-2; the D call of TRBD1 is as the table states it, not checked on the DNA. With termini counted, the CDR3 has 15 amino acids. The germline gives CDR1 MNHEY, CDR2 SMNVEV (reference sequence).

This rearrangement joins TRBV6-6 to TRBJ2-7; 8 bases align to TRBD2. The V and J ends lost 2 bases and 0 bases, in that order; junction bases with no gene match: 0. The CDR3 sequence is 14 residues long. Germline-derived CDR1 and CDR2 are MNHNY and SVGAGI (reference sequence). The chain's CDR3 is CASSYSGSSYEQYF. DNA of the CDR3: TGTGCCAGCAGTTACAGCGGGAGCTCCTACGAGCAGTACTTC.

V and J are TRBV30 and TRBJ2-1, with 9 bases lining up with TRBD1. CDR3 length equals 14 residues. Unmatched junction bases numbered 2, after V lost 0 bases and J lost 5 bases. In germline, CDR1 is GTSNPN, CDR2 SVGIG (reference sequence). CDR3 amino acids: CAWSVGDRDNEQFF. CDR3 sequence (DNA): TGTGCCTGGAGTGTCGGGGACAGGGACAATGAGCAGTTCTTC.

The V gene is TRBV29-1, the J gene TRBJ1-1; TRBD1 matches at 7 bases. The CDR3 loop spans 12 amino acids. V dropped 7 bases and J dropped 6; count of bases not matched to a gene: 8. Germline V CDR1 and CDR2: SQVTM, ANQGSEA. The CDR3 loop reads CSAGGPRAEAFF. The CDR3 DNA sequence: TGCAGCGCAGGGGGTCCGAGGGCTGAAGCTTTCTTT.

The table lists this clone with a few counts. The chain joins TRBV7-9 to TRBJ2-1; weak D call: TRBD1 (6 bases). Germline assignment: CDR1 SEHNR and CDR2 FQNEAQ (reference sequence). CDR3 length equals 13 residues. V was pared by 5 bases and J by 8 bases, with 13 bases between. The CDR3 protein is CASSRQERDEQFF. The CDR3 region has the DNA TGTGCCAGCAGCCGACAGGAGAGGGATGAGCAGTTCTTC.

This clone was detected only a few times. The chain employs TRBV27 and TRBJ2-1; 12 bases map to TRBD2. The germline V gene has CDR1 MNHEY and CDR2 SMNVEV (reference sequence). The CDR3 sequence is 15 residues long. Losses at the gene ends were 6 bases for V and 7 bases for J; bases not matched to a gene: 7. The CDR3 spells CASRTGTSGPNEQFF. The CDR3 DNA is TGTGCCAGCAGAACCGGGACTAGCGGGCCGAATGAGCAGTTCTTC.

V gene TRBV6-1 combines with J gene TRBJ1-2; 8 nucleotides match TRBD1. The CDR3 is 15 amino acids. Germline V gene data show CDR1 as MNHNS and CDR2 as SASEGT. V dropped 1 base and J dropped 8; count of bases not matched to a gene: 9. CDR3 sequence reads: CASSEVGQGAGGYTF. DNA of the CDR3: TGTGCCAGCAGTGAAGTGGGGCAGGGGGCAGGAGGCTACACCTTC.

There are a few counts of this clone. The chain couples TRBV6-5 to TRBJ1-1, with TRBD1 as a possible D gene (6 bases). Germline-derived CDR1 and CDR2 are MNHEY and SVGAGI. This CDR3 region has 13 residues. The ends were cut back, 7 bases at V and 6 bases at J, with 15 bases in the middle. The CDR3 coding sequence is TGTGCCAGCATGGTGACAGGTTCTTCTGAAGCTTTCTTT. As protein: CASMVTGSSEAFF.

DNA for the CDR3: TGTGCCAGCAGTGACCGGGGCACTGAAGCTTTCTTT. This encodes CASSDRGTEAFF. This rearrangement joins TRBV6-1 to TRBJ1-1; D is undetermined. Between the trimmed V and J ends, which lost 3 bases and 4 bases, there was a span of 6 bases. The germline CDR1 and CDR2 sequences are MNHNS and SASEGT. There are 12 residues in the CDR3.

The genes are TRBV2 and TRBJ1-4, with 9 bases fitting TRBD1. The CDR3 totals 13 residues. The germline gives CDR1 SNHLY, CDR2 FYNNEI. V gave up 7 bases and J gave up 10 bases; unmatched junction bases: 7. CDR3 DNA: TGTGCCAGCATCCTGGGGACAGGGCGAAAACTGTTTTTT. Its translation: CASILGTGRKLFF. Using reference TRBV2 and TRBJ1-4 for the parts outside the CDR3, the full variable domain is EPEVTQTPSHQVTQMGQEVILRCVPISNHLYFYWYRQILGQKVEFLVSFYNNEISEKSEIFDDQFSVERPDGSNFTLKIRSTKLEDSAMYFCASILGTGRKLFFGSGTQLSVL.

The chain recombines TRBV18 with TRBJ2-1, with 9 nucleotides matching TRBD2. V trimming: 2 bases; J trimming: 0 bases; junction bases outside the gene matches: 14. Germline V lookup: CDR1 KGHSH, CDR2 LQKENI. The CDR3 runs to 20 residues. The CDR3 coding sequence is TGTGCCAGCTCACCATTGGTACTAGCGGGTATGAGGAGCTCCTACAATGAGCAGTTCTTC. It is translated as CASSPLVLAGMRSSYNEQFF.

V usage is TRBV7-2 and J usage is TRBJ2-3, with 9 bases matching TRBD2. The CDR3 has 16 amino acids. Germline V gene data show CDR1 as SGHTA and CDR2 as FQGNSA. With 4 bases clipped from V and 3 bases from J, the junction kept 8 bases outside the gene matches. The chain's CDR3 is CASSSSPSGATDTQYF. The DNA for the CDR3 is TGTGCCAGCAGCTCAAGTCCTAGCGGGGCAACAGATACGCAGTATTTT.

This clone has just one count. CDR3 sequence reads: CASSPAGTSGSYNEQFF. CDR3 DNA sequence: TGTGCCAGCAGCCCTGCCGGGACTAGCGGTTCCTACAATGAGCAGTTCTTC. The V gene is TRBV7-9, the J gene TRBJ2-1, with 11 bases identical to TRBD2. Looked up from germline, CDR1 is SEHNR and CDR2 is FQNEAQ (reference sequence). Trimming removed 5 bases from V and 1 base from J; junction bases left unmatched: 7. The length of the CDR3 is 17 residues.

Concerning this clone itself: Compared with germline, one end of the junction differs, possibly owing to a read error. The chain employs TRBV4-3 and TRBJ2-7; D gene ambiguous. This CDR3 contains 14 residues. In germline, CDR1 is LGHNA, CDR2 YSLEER. The CDR3 loop is CANSPRPGSYEQYF. The CDR3 DNA follows: TGCGCCAACAGCCCCCGGCCCGGGTCCTACGAGCAGTACTTC.

The gene calls are TRBV5-1 and TRBJ2-1, with D possibly being TRBD1 (5 bases). The CDR3 is made up of 14 amino acids. Trimming pared 6 bases from V and 0 bases from J, leaving 10 bases between. Germline CDR1 and CDR2: SGHRS and YFSETQ. This CDR3 is CASMGQSSYNEQFF. In DNA, the CDR3 is TGCGCCAGCATGGGGCAGAGCTCCTACAATGAGCAGTTCTTC.